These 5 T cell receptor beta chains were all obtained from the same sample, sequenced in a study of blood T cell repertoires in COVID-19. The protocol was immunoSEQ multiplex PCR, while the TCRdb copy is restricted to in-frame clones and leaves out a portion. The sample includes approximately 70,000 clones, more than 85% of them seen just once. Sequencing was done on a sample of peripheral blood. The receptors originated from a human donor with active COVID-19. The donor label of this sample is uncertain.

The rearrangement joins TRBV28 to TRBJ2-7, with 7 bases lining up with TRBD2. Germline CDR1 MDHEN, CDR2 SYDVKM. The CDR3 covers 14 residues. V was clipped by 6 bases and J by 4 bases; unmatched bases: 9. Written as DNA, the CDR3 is TGTGCCAGCAGCCTGGGAGGGTTTGTTTACGAGCAGTACTTC. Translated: CASSLGGFVYEQYF.

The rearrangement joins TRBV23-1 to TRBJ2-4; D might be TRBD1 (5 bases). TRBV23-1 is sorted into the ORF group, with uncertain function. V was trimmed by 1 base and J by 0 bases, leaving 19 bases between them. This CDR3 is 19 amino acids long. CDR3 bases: TGCGCCAGCAGTCAATTTGCCGGAAAGGGGTACATAGCCAAAAACATTCAGTACTTC. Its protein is CASSQFAGKGYIAKNIQYF.

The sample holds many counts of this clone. The CDR3 region has the DNA TGCGCCAGCAGCCATTCTAGGGGGCCCCGGGCCGAGCCCCAGCATTTT. This gives the protein CASSHSRGPRAEPQHF. This sequence joins TRBV4-1 and TRBJ1-5; 7 bases align to TRBD1. The V segment lost 3 bases and the J segment 8 bases; nucleotides outside the gene matches: 13. CDR3 length: 16 amino acids. Germline loops: CDR1 MGHRA, CDR2 YSYEKL.

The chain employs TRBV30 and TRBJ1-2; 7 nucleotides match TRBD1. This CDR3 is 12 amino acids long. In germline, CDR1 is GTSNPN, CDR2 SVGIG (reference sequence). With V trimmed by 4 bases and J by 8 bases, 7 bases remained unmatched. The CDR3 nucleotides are TGTGCCTGGAAGGAAAACAGGGGAGGCTACACCTTC. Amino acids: CAWKENRGGYTF.

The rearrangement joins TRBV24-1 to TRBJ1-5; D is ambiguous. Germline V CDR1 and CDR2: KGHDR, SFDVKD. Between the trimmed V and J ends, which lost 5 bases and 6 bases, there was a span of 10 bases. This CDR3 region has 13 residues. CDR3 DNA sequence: TGTGCCACCAGTGTGGGCTTCAGTCAGCCCCAGCATTTT. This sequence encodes CATSVGFSQPQHF.